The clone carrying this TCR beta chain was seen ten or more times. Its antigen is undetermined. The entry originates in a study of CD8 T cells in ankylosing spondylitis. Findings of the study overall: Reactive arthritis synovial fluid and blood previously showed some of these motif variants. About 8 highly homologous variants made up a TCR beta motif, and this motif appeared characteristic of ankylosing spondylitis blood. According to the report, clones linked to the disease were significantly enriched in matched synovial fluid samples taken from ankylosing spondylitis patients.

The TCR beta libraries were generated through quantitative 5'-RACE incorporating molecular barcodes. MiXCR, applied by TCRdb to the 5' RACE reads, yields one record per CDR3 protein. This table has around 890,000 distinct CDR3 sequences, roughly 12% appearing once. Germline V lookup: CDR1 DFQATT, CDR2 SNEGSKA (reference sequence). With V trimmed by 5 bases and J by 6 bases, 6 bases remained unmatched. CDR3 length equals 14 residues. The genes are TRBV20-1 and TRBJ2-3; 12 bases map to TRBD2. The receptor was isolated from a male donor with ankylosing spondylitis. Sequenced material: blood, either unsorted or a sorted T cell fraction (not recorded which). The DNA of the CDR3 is TGCAGTGCTCCTACTAGCGGGAGGTTGGATACGCAGTATTTT. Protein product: CSAPTSGRLDTQYF.